Below are 15 T cell receptor beta chains sequenced from a single sample in a study of CD8+ T cells in alopecia areata. Sequencing relied on a cDNA template that was reverse transcribed from extracted RNA. Sequenced by immunoSEQ multiplex PCR; TCRdb stores in-frame clones only, minus some. The sample consists of about 42,000 clones, about three fifths of them appearing once. The treatment was: oral pan-JAK inhibitor, 5-10 mg twice daily. Sequenced here: CD8+ T cells sorted from blood, sampled at week 4, from a patient treated with tofacitinib. These receptors originate from a human donor with alopecia areata.

This clone is termed large. The J gene is TRBJ2-1, the V gene TRBV5-3; 10 bases are shared with TRBD1. TRBV5-3 is reported as an ORF; its role is uncertain. This CDR3 comprises 19 residues. Unmatched junction bases numbered 17, after V lost 3 bases and J lost 5 bases. CDR3 nucleotide sequence: TGTGCCAGAAGCTCACGGTGGGACAGGGGACAAAGCGGGCACAATGAGCAGTTCTTC. Its translation is CARSSRWDRGQSGHNEQFF.

In its sample, this clone is medium-sized. The chain joins TRBV2 to TRBJ1-2; D is unresolved. The germline V gene encodes CDR1 SNHLY and CDR2 FYNNEI. V gave up 2 bases and J gave up 5 bases, with 3 bases separating them. The CDR3 loop spans 11 amino acids. The chain's CDR3 is CASSELYGYTF. Here the CDR3 DNA reads TGTGCCAGCAGTGAATTATATGGCTACACCTTC.

This clone turned up a few times. The gene calls are TRBV7-9 and TRBJ2-7; TRBD1 matches at 7 bases. The CDR3 contains 12 residues. V lost 6 bases to trimming and J lost 2 bases; unmatched junction nucleotides: 1. Per the germline V gene, CDR1 is SEHNR and CDR2 is FQNEAQ (reference sequence). CDR3 protein: CASRTGTYEQYF. The CDR3 DNA reads as TGTGCCAGCAGGACAGGGACCTACGAGCAGTACTTC.

The rearrangement links TRBV29-1 to TRBJ2-1, with D possibly being TRBD2 (5 bases). V shed 7 bases and J shed 7 bases, with 8 bases lying between them. The CDR3 is 10 residues long. CDR1 SQVTM and CDR2 ANQGSEA come from the germline V gene. Here the CDR3 DNA reads TGCAGCGCTGGGAGTAATGAGCAGTTCTTC. Amino acid sequence: CSAGSNEQFF.

The chain has TRBV28 and TRBJ2-1; D remains ambiguous. The germline CDR1 and CDR2 sequences are MDHEN and SYDVKM. CDR3 length equals 13 residues. The CDR3: CATGFASYNEQFF. DNA for the CDR3: TGTGCTACGGGCTTCGCGTCCTACAATGAGCAGTTCTTC.

This chain joins TRBV4-3 and TRBJ1-5, with TRBD1 as a possible D gene (5 bases). From germline, CDR1 is LGHNA and CDR2 YSLEER. This CDR3 has 15 amino acids. Trimming took off 0 bases at V and 3 bases at J, with 9 bases between the two ends. DNA for the CDR3: TGCGCCAGCAGCCAAGATAGGGGTATCAATCAGCCCCAGCATTTT. Translating gives CASSQDRGINQPQHF.

V and J are TRBV5-6 and TRBJ1-2; 8 bases are a match to TRBD1. Germline V gives CDR1 SGHDT, CDR2 YYEEEE. The CDR3 is made up of 15 amino acids. V gave up 1 base and J gave up 6 bases; unmatched junction bases: 8. CDR3 loop: CASSLTPSGGDGYTF. CDR3 DNA sequence: TGTGCCAGCAGCTTGACTCCCTCAGGGGGCGATGGCTACACCTTC.

In its sample, this clone was seen a few times. This chain uses TRBV12-5 with TRBJ2-1; D gene ambiguous. The germline CDR1 and CDR2 sequences are LGHNT and FRNRAP. This CDR3 is 12 amino acids long. V lost 9 bases and J 7 bases, leaving 13 bases between the germline ends. The CDR3 spells CASSQGPNEQFF. The DNA of the CDR3 is TGTGCTAGCTCCCAAGGGCCGAATGAGCAGTTCTTC.

This clone appeared a few times. The chain joins TRBV29-1 to TRBJ2-1, with 11 bases fitting TRBD2. The CDR3 contains 15 residues. The germline V gene has CDR1 SQVTM and CDR2 ANQGSEA. V was clipped by 8 bases and J by 3 bases; unmatched bases: 9. The CDR3 nucleotides read TGCAGCTCCCGGGCCGGGACTAGCGGCTACAATGAGCAGTTCTTC. It encodes CSSRAGTSGYNEQFF.

This sequence joins TRBV27 and TRBJ2-1; D is perhaps TRBD2 (5 bases). The CDR3 length is 15 residues. Looked up from germline, CDR1 is MNHEY and CDR2 is SMNVEV (reference sequence). V lost 0 bases to trimming and J lost 9 bases, with 15 bases between them. The CDR3 region is CASSLSNEGESEQFF. In nucleotides, the CDR3 is TGTGCCAGCAGTTTATCGAACGAGGGTGAGAGTGAGCAGTTCTTC.

The chain has TRBV29-1 and TRBJ1-1; unclear D gene. Germline loops: CDR1 SQVTM, CDR2 ANQGSEA. V was pared by 6 bases and J by 4 bases, with 12 bases between. This CDR3 region has 12 residues. This CDR3 is CSVYTTTTEAFF. Here the CDR3 DNA reads TGCAGCGTCTATACTACTACCACTGAAGCTTTCTTT.

A few counts support this clone. The junction differs from germline at one of its ends, possibly a read error. This specimen includes other DNA sequences encoding the same CDR3. This chain joins TRBV7-9 and TRBJ2-7; a possible D gene is TRBD2 (6 bases). There are 14 residues in the CDR3. The germline V gene encodes CDR1 SEHNR and CDR2 FQNEAQ (reference sequence). The CDR3 loop is CASSQVADSYEQYF. The CDR3 nucleotides read TGCGCCAGCAGCCAAGTAGCGGACTCCTACGAGCAGTACTTC.

The chain uses TRBV30 and TRBJ2-4; the match to TRBD2 covers 10 bases. The germline V gene encodes CDR1 GTSNPN and CDR2 SVGIG (reference sequence). The CDR3 is 14 residues long. V dropped 0 bases and J dropped 4; count of bases not matched to a gene: 0. CDR3 sequence: CAWSVLAGKNIQYF. As DNA, the CDR3 is TGTGCCTGGAGTGTACTAGCGGGGAAAAACATTCAGTACTTC.

The chain joins TRBV7-3 to TRBJ2-3; maybe TRBD1 (6 bases). Germline CDR1 SGHTA, CDR2 FQGTGA. This CDR3 spans 13 amino acids. With 5 bases removed from V and 3 bases from J, the gap between germline ends came to 9 bases. Here the CDR3 reads CASSPQGTDTQYF. CDR3 bases: TGTGCCAGCAGCCCACAGGGAACAGATACGCAGTATTTT.

This chain connects TRBV27 to TRBJ1-6, with D possibly matching TRBD1 (6 bases). CDR3 length: 15 amino acids. Germline CDR1 reads MNHEY; CDR2 reads SMNVEV (reference sequence). With 6 bases removed from V and 8 bases from J, the gap between germline ends came to 17 bases. CDR3 nucleotide sequence: TGTGCCAGCAGGGGAACGACAGGCAACCATTCACCCCTCCACTTT. Translating it yields CASRGTTGNHSPLHF.